Listed below are T cell receptor beta chains from one sample, sequenced in a study of cytomegalovirus exposure and HLA in healthy donors. Profiling relied on immunoSEQ multiplex PCR, and the TCRdb table lists in-frame clones only, not all of them. The sample shows roughly 150,000 clones, nearly 80% of them seen only once. Sequencing was carried out using PBMCs. The receptors originated from a woman aged 25-40 years in good health and CMV-seronegative. Both conserved end residues are part of each CDR3. Fields, in order: CDR3 DNA, CDR3 protein, D gene, J gene, clone size, V gene. A D gene is named only where the DNA matches it firmly. Rows may omit the clone size; those that give it use once, few, many or a size class.

CDR3 DNA: TGTGCCAGCAGCTTGGATCCGGGGTCGACGGGTACGCAGTATTTT
CDR3 protein: CASSLDPGSTGTQYF
D gene: .
J gene: TRBJ2-3
clone size: once
V gene: TRBV5-5

CDR3 DNA: TGTGCCAGCAGTCCGGAAGGACAGGGGAGGACAGATACGCAGTATTTT
CDR3 protein: CASSPEGQGRTDTQYF
D gene: TRBD1
J gene: TRBJ2-3
clone size: .
V gene: TRBV5-6

CDR3 DNA: TGCGCCAGTACCTCATTGGGCGCCCCTAATGAAAAACTGTTTTTT
CDR3 protein: CASTSLGAPNEKLFF
D gene: .
J gene: TRBJ1-4
clone size: .
V gene: TRBV5-1

CDR3 DNA: TGTGCCAGCAGCGGAGACGGGACAGCTAATCAGCCCCAGCATTTT
CDR3 protein: CASSGDGTANQPQHF
D gene: TRBD1
J gene: TRBJ1-5
clone size: .
V gene: TRBV9

CDR3 DNA: TGTGCCTGGAGCGGCAACTCTGGGGGGAATGAGCAGTTCTTC
CDR3 protein: CAWSGNSGGNEQFF
D gene: .
J gene: TRBJ2-1
clone size: .
V gene: TRBV30

CDR3 DNA: TGTGCCAGCAGTTTACCCGCCGGGAGCTCCTACGAGCAGTACTTC
CDR3 protein: CASSLPAGSSYEQYF
D gene: .
J gene: TRBJ2-7
clone size: .
V gene: TRBV28

CDR3 DNA: TGTGCCAGCACCCTCGTCGAGGGAGACACTGAAGCTTTCTTT
CDR3 protein: CASTLVEGDTEAFF
D gene: .
J gene: TRBJ1-1
clone size: .
V gene: TRBV6-5

CDR3 DNA: TGCGCCAGCAGCCACCGACTAGCGGGGGAACACAATGAGCAGTTCTTC
CDR3 protein: CASSHRLAGEHNEQFF
D gene: TRBD2
J gene: TRBJ2-1
clone size: few
V gene: TRBV4-3

CDR3 DNA: TGTGCCAGCAGCTTCCTGGGGGGGGTTAGCAATCAGCCCCAGCATTTT
CDR3 protein: CASSFLGGVSNQPQHF
D gene: .
J gene: TRBJ1-5
clone size: .
V gene: TRBV7-8

CDR3 DNA: TGTGCCAGCAGCTTAAGGGGGGGCGGGGCCACAGATACGCAGTATTTT
CDR3 protein: CASSLRGGGATDTQYF
D gene: .
J gene: TRBJ2-3
clone size: .
V gene: TRBV7-3

CDR3 DNA: TGCGCCAGCAGTTACCGACAGGGTCGTTACACCGGGGAGCTGTTTTTT
CDR3 protein: CASSYRQGRYTGELFF
D gene: TRBD1
J gene: TRBJ2-2
clone size: .
V gene: TRBV10-2

CDR3 DNA: TGCGCCAGCACCTTCATAACGGGACTTGAAGCTTTCTTT
CDR3 protein: CASTFITGLEAFF
D gene: .
J gene: TRBJ1-1
clone size: .
V gene: TRBV10-1

CDR3 DNA: TGTGCCAGCAGCGTAGGGTCGGGAGGCAATCAGCCCCAGCATTTT
CDR3 protein: CASSVGSGGNQPQHF
D gene: .
J gene: TRBJ1-5
clone size: .
V gene: TRBV9

CDR3 DNA: TGTGCCAGCAGCTTGGGAGGGGCTGAAGCTTTCTTT
CDR3 protein: CASSLGGAEAFF
D gene: .
J gene: TRBJ1-1
clone size: .
V gene: TRBV7-8

CDR3 DNA: TGTGCCAGCAGTCCATTGGGGGCGCACTATGGCTACACCTTC
CDR3 protein: CASSPLGAHYGYTF
D gene: .
J gene: TRBJ1-2
clone size: .
V gene: TRBV27

CDR3 DNA: TGTGCCAGCAGCCGGACAGGCGGCTATGGCTACACCTTC
CDR3 protein: CASSRTGGYGYTF
D gene: TRBD1
J gene: TRBJ1-2
clone size: .
V gene: TRBV7-8

CDR3 DNA: TGTGCCAGTAGTCGACTCGGACTAGCGGGGGGGTCACACTATTACAATGAGCAGTTCTTC
CDR3 protein: CASSRLGLAGGSHYYNEQFF
D gene: TRBD2
J gene: TRBJ2-1
clone size: few
V gene: TRBV19

CDR3 DNA: TGTGCCAGCACCTCAGGGGGCGCTGGCAATCAGCCCCAGCATTTT
CDR3 protein: CASTSGGAGNQPQHF
D gene: TRBD1
J gene: TRBJ1-5
clone size: .
V gene: TRBV6-1

CDR3 DNA: TGCAGCGTCGCCACTCTACAGGGCAGGAATGAGCAGTTCTTC
CDR3 protein: CSVATLQGRNEQFF
D gene: .
J gene: TRBJ2-1
clone size: .
V gene: TRBV29-1

CDR3 DNA: TGTGCTAGTGGTTTGAACAGCTACTATGGCTACACCTTC
CDR3 protein: CASGLNSYYGYTF
D gene: .
J gene: TRBJ1-2
clone size: .
V gene: TRBV12-5

CDR3 DNA: TGTGCCAGCAGCTTGGACCAGGGGAACACTGAAGCTTTCTTT
CDR3 protein: CASSLDQGNTEAFF
D gene: .
J gene: TRBJ1-1
clone size: .
V gene: TRBV5-8

CDR3 DNA: TGTGCCTGGAGTGTAAGGACATCCGGCACTGAAGCTTTCTTT
CDR3 protein: CAWSVRTSGTEAFF
D gene: .
J gene: TRBJ1-1
clone size: .
V gene: TRBV30

CDR3 DNA: TGTGCCAGCAGGGACAGGGCAATGAACACTGAAGCTTTCTTT
CDR3 protein: CASRDRAMNTEAFF
D gene: TRBD1
J gene: TRBJ1-1
clone size: .
V gene: TRBV6-5

CDR3 DNA: TGTGCCAGCAGCACGCAAACCGGGACAGGGGGTCGGAACACTGAAGCTTTCTTT
CDR3 protein: CASSTQTGTGGRNTEAFF
D gene: TRBD1
J gene: TRBJ1-1
clone size: .
V gene: TRBV9

CDR3 DNA: TGCGCCAGCAGCTTGGAAGCTTCTAACTATGGCTACACCTTC
CDR3 protein: CASSLEASNYGYTF
D gene: .
J gene: TRBJ1-2
clone size: .
V gene: TRBV5-1

CDR3 DNA: TGTGCCAGCAGCTTAAAGCACTATGGCTACACCTTC
CDR3 protein: CASSLKHYGYTF
D gene: .
J gene: TRBJ1-2
clone size: .
V gene: TRBV13

CDR3 DNA: TGCAGCGTTGGAGTGAATGAGCAGTTCTTC
CDR3 protein: CSVGVNEQFF
D gene: .
J gene: TRBJ2-1
clone size: .
V gene: TRBV29-1

CDR3 DNA: TGTGCCACCAGCAGAGAACCGTCAACTGCCCCCTATGGCTACACCTTC
CDR3 protein: CATSREPSTAPYGYTF
D gene: .
J gene: TRBJ1-2
clone size: .
V gene: TRBV15

CDR3 DNA: TGTGCCAGCAGCATCACTTCTAGCACAGATACGCAGTATTTT
CDR3 protein: CASSITSSTDTQYF
D gene: .
J gene: TRBJ2-3
clone size: few
V gene: TRBV7-2

CDR3 DNA: TGTGCCACCAGCAGAGATAGGCAGGGAGGGTACGAGCAGTACTTC
CDR3 protein: CATSRDRQGGYEQYF
D gene: TRBD2
J gene: TRBJ2-7
clone size: .
V gene: TRBV15

CDR3 DNA: TGTGCCTGGAGGGGGCATACTAGCACAGATACGCAGTATTTT
CDR3 protein: CAWRGHTSTDTQYF
D gene: .
J gene: TRBJ2-3
clone size: .
V gene: TRBV30

CDR3 DNA: TGTGCCAGCAGCTTGGGGGGTCAGGGGACCTATGGCTACACCTTC
CDR3 protein: CASSLGGQGTYGYTF
D gene: .
J gene: TRBJ1-2
clone size: .
V gene: TRBV5-4

CDR3 DNA: TGTGCCAGCAGTCAGGGACAGTCCACTGAAGCTTTCTTT
CDR3 protein: CASSQGQSTEAFF
D gene: TRBD1
J gene: TRBJ1-1
clone size: .
V gene: TRBV6-6

CDR3 DNA: TGTGCCAGCAGCCTAGCTGTAAGCACAGATACGCAGTATTTT
CDR3 protein: CASSLAVSTDTQYF
D gene: .
J gene: TRBJ2-3
clone size: .
V gene: TRBV7-3

CDR3 DNA: TGTGCCAGCATCAAGGACAGGACCTATGGCTACACCTTC
CDR3 protein: CASIKDRTYGYTF
D gene: TRBD1
J gene: TRBJ1-2
clone size: .
V gene: TRBV2

CDR3 DNA: TGTGCCAGCAGGCAAAAATACAGGGTGCAAGGCTACACCTTC
CDR3 protein: CASRQKYRVQGYTF
D gene: .
J gene: TRBJ1-2
clone size: .
V gene: TRBV6-5

CDR3 DNA: TGTGCCAGCAGCAGCCGACAGGTATATAGCAATCAGCCCCAGCATTTT
CDR3 protein: CASSSRQVYSNQPQHF
D gene: .
J gene: TRBJ1-5
clone size: .
V gene: TRBV2

CDR3 DNA: TGTGCCAGCAGTGAACTGGGGGCAGTCACTGAAGCTTTCTTT
CDR3 protein: CASSELGAVTEAFF
D gene: .
J gene: TRBJ1-1
clone size: .
V gene: TRBV2

CDR3 DNA: TGTGCCAGCAGTGACCTACCTCCAGGGCAGTTCTTC
CDR3 protein: CASSDLPPGQFF
D gene: .
J gene: TRBJ2-1
clone size: .
V gene: TRBV2

CDR3 DNA: TGTGCCAGCAGCGGAAGGACAGGGGGCTATCGTAGAGCTTTCTTT
CDR3 protein: CASSGRTGGYRRAFF
D gene: TRBD1
J gene: TRBJ1-1
clone size: once
V gene: TRBV6-5

CDR3 DNA: TGTGCCACCAGCAGTGCTCGACAGGGCGGCAATCAGCCCCAGCATTTT
CDR3 protein: CATSSARQGGNQPQHF
D gene: TRBD1
J gene: TRBJ1-5
clone size: .
V gene: TRBV15

CDR3 DNA: TGCGCCAGCAGCTTGGCCCGGACAGGCGAGGTCTACGAGCAGTACTTC
CDR3 protein: CASSLARTGEVYEQYF
D gene: TRBD1
J gene: TRBJ2-7
clone size: .
V gene: TRBV5-1

CDR3 DNA: TGTGCCAGCAGTATAAGTGTCGGGAGCGGGGCTGGCTACACCTTC
CDR3 protein: CASSISVGSGAGYTF
D gene: .
J gene: TRBJ1-2
clone size: few
V gene: TRBV27

CDR3 DNA: TGTGCCAGCAGCCCCGGGACAGGGAACTACGAGCAGTACTTC
CDR3 protein: CASSPGTGNYEQYF
D gene: TRBD1
J gene: TRBJ2-7
clone size: .
V gene: TRBV7-3

CDR3 DNA: TGCAGCGTAGGGACTAGCGGGTACGAGCAGTACTTC
CDR3 protein: CSVGTSGYEQYF
D gene: TRBD2
J gene: TRBJ2-7
clone size: .
V gene: TRBV29-1

CDR3 DNA: TGTGCCAGCAGCTTAGGTACAGGGACACATGAAAAACTGTTTTTT
CDR3 protein: CASSLGTGTHEKLFF
D gene: .
J gene: TRBJ1-4
clone size: .
V gene: TRBV7-9

CDR3 DNA: TGTGCCAGCAGTTTGAAGGGGACAGGGCTGTATGGCTACACCTTC
CDR3 protein: CASSLKGTGLYGYTF
D gene: TRBD1
J gene: TRBJ1-2
clone size: few
V gene: TRBV6-5

CDR3 DNA: TGTGCCAGCAGTGATGGGACTGCAGGAAAACTGTTTTTT
CDR3 protein: CASSDGTAGKLFF
D gene: .
J gene: TRBJ1-4
clone size: .
V gene: TRBV6-5

CDR3 DNA: TGTGCCAGCTCACCTGGACAGGCCAGAAGGGGGGAGCTGTTTTTT
CDR3 protein: CASSPGQARRGELFF
D gene: TRBD1
J gene: TRBJ2-2
clone size: once
V gene: TRBV18

CDR3 DNA: TGTGCCAGTAGTATGTCGACAGGGGGCTCCTACGAGCAGTACTTC
CDR3 protein: CASSMSTGGSYEQYF
D gene: TRBD1
J gene: TRBJ2-7
clone size: once
V gene: TRBV19

CDR3 DNA: TGTGCCAGCAGCCCCCCGGGGTCCGACAATGAGCAGTTCTTC
CDR3 protein: CASSPPGSDNEQFF
D gene: .
J gene: TRBJ2-1
clone size: few
V gene: TRBV7-9

CDR3 DNA: TGTGCCAGCAGCCCCCCCCGGGGGGAGGGTGGTAGGTACGAGCAGTACTTC
CDR3 protein: CASSPPRGEGGRYEQYF
D gene: TRBD2
J gene: TRBJ2-7
clone size: .
V gene: TRBV5-6